Sequencing of this T cell receptor (beta chain) was carried out in a study of T cells in Graves' hyperthyroidism and ophthalmopathy. Study summary: Peripheral blood sampling occurred at initial diagnosis, before any treatment.

The length of the CDR3 is 13 residues. CDR1 is MNHEY, CDR2 SVGAGI, per germline. V lost 2 bases to trimming and J lost 5 bases, with 6 bases between them. This clonotype was seen a few times. Antigen unknown. Every diagnosis used clinical symptoms, serum thyroxine and TRAb, thyroid ultrasound and orbital computed tomography. Fresh peripheral blood, less than 11 ml of it, supplied the PBMCs. Broader study findings: Researchers found most expanded thyroid clonotypes above 0.001 in blood as well.

RNA transcripts served as the template for amplifying TCR beta CDR3 regions. HTBI primers were employed in a first-round RT-PCR of the TCR CDR3. TCRdb fed the multiplex PCR reads into MiXCR, producing one record per CDR3 protein. Among about 640,000 distinct CDR3 sequences listed, less than 25% were seen once. The receptor's source is a man aged 25-45 years with Graves' ophthalmopathy. The chain couples TRBV6-5 to TRBJ2-2; perhaps TRBD2 as D (5 bases). Sequences were obtained from blood. The chain's CDR3 is CASSYGSTGELFF. CDR3 coding DNA: TGTGCCAGCAGTTACGGGAGTACCGGGGAGCTGTTTTTT.